This paragraph reports one T cell receptor beta chain. Its target is unknown. This sample was taken from a study of cytomegalovirus exposure and HLA in healthy donors. Whole-study findings and limits: Associated with HLA alleles at 0.05 false discovery rate in a later analysis were over 15,000 TCR beta sequences. Several of the most significant clusters were apparently associated with common viral pathogens in a later analysis. Analysis was performed later, and it showed HLA-associated TCR beta chains to be more clonally expanded than equally common others.

The CDR3 loop spans 15 amino acids. Trimming took off 1 base at V and 6 bases at J, with 13 bases between the two ends. Germline CDR1 and CDR2: SGHVS and FQNEAQ. PCR involved 60 Vbeta and 13 Jbeta primers. Measured with immunoSEQ multiplex PCR; TCRdb has only the in-frame clones, and not every one. The sample records 150,000 to 200,000 clones, less than 75% being singletons. The sequencing sample was made of PBMCs. The gene calls are TRBV7-8 and TRBJ1-5; possible D gene TRBD1, 6 bases. This receptor was obtained from a girl aged 10 to 17 in good health and CMV-seronegative. CDR3 in amino acids: CASSLGRGAAQPQHF. CDR3 sequence (DNA): TGTGCCAGCAGCTTAGGTCGGGGGGCGGCTCAGCCCCAGCATTTT.